These 16 T cell receptor beta chains came from one sample sequenced in a study of graft-versus-host responses after intestinal transplantation. Assay used: immunoSEQ multiplex PCR; TCRdb lists only in-frame clones, some missing. Seen here are nearly 100,000 clones, 75% to 95% observed once, and the top ten hold roughly a sixth. Sequenced material: PBMCs, taken approximately 420 days after intestinal transplant. The receptor set was obtained from a human patient who received an intestinal transplant, so some T cells may come from the graft donor.

Remarks on this clone: Germline and junction disagree at one end, which may indicate a read error. The chain links TRBV2 to TRBJ2-7; TRBD2 might be the D (7 bases). The CDR3 covers 15 residues. Germline V CDR1 and CDR2: SNHLY, FYNNEI. The CDR3 bases are TGTGCCAGCAGTGAGTGGCGGGGGCCCTCCCACGAGCAGTACTTC. This codes for CASSEWRGPSHEQYF. Using reference TRBV2 and TRBJ2-7 for the parts outside the CDR3, the full variable domain is EPEVTQTPSHQVTQMGQEVILRCVPISNHLYFYWYRQILGQKVEFLVSFYNNEISEKSEIFDDQFSVERPDGSNFTLKIRSTKLEDSAMYFCASSEWRGPSHEQYFGPGTRLTVT.

J is TRBJ2-2 and V is TRBV7-9; D unclear. Trimming pared 5 bases from V and 0 bases from J, leaving 16 bases between. The CDR3 covers 17 residues. Germline V gene data show CDR1 as SEHNR and CDR2 as FQNEAQ (reference sequence). This chain's CDR3 is CASSPLELNPNTGELFF. DNA of the CDR3: TGTGCCAGCAGCCCCCTGGAGCTGAATCCGAACACCGGGGAGCTGTTTTTT. Full variable domain (missing parts from reference TRBV7-9 and TRBJ2-2): DTGVSQNPRHKITKRGQNVTFRCDPISEHNRLYWYRQTLGQGPEFLTYFQNEAQLEKSRLLSDRFSAERPKGSFSTLEIQRTEQGDSAMYLCASSPLELNPNTGELFFGEGSRLTVL.

This chain's CDR3 is CASSLPPAGWSTGELFF. Here the CDR3 DNA reads TGTGCCAGCAGCTTACCTCCCGCAGGGTGGAGCACCGGGGAGCTGTTTTTT. The chain carries TRBV11-2 and TRBJ2-2, with D perhaps matching TRBD1 (5 bases). V lost 2 bases and J 4 bases, leaving 17 bases between the germline ends. The CDR3 has 17 amino acids. Germline assignment: CDR1 SGHAT and CDR2 FQNNGV. The whole variable domain, remainder taken from reference TRBV11-2 and TRBJ2-2, is EAGVAQSPRYKIIEKRQSVAFWCNPISGHATLYWYQQILGQGPKLLIQFQNNGVVDDSQLPKDRFSAERLKGVDSTLKIQPAKLEDSAVYLCASSLPPAGWSTGELFFGEGSRLTVL.

The chain combines TRBV5-5 with TRBJ2-7, with D uncertain. Trimming left V 4 bases short and J 5 bases short, with 7 bases between. CDR3 size: 11 residues. In germline, CDR1 is SGHKS, CDR2 YYEKEE (reference sequence). This CDR3 is CASSVSNEQYF. CDR3 DNA: TGTGCCAGCAGCGTTTCTAACGAGCAGTACTTC. Using reference TRBV5-5 and TRBJ2-7 for the parts outside the CDR3, the full variable domain is DAGVTQSPTHLIKTRGQQVTLRCSPISGHKSVSWYQQVLGQGPQFIFQYYEKEERGRGNFPDRFSARQFPNYSSELNVNALLLGDSALYLCASSVSNEQYFGPGTRLTVT.

This sequence joins TRBV21-1 and TRBJ2-3; whether TRBD2, the table's D call, matches the DNA was not checked. TRBV21-1 has pseudogene status. The CDR3 extends over 17 amino acids. CDR3: CAAISGKSHIRTDTQYF. CDR3 nucleotide sequence: TGTGCCGCAATATCTGGTAAGAGCCATATACGCACAGATACGCAGTATTTT.

The chain carries TRBV9 and TRBJ1-1; maybe TRBD1 (5 bases). Trimming left V 4 bases short and J 3 bases short, with 13 bases between. The germline gives CDR1 SGDLS, CDR2 YYNGEE. The CDR3 runs 14 residues. DNA for the CDR3: TGTGCCAGCAGCCCAGGGACCGTTCACACTGAAGCTTTCTTT. The encoded protein is CASSPGTVHTEAFF.

The gene calls are TRBV10-1 and TRBJ2-1; TRBD1 matches 9 bases. The CDR3 extends over 15 amino acids. The germline CDR1 and CDR2 sequences are WNHNN and SYGVQD (reference sequence). The junction had 5 bases not matched to a gene; V was cut back by 5 bases and J by 3 bases. CDR3 residues: CASSSPGQGYNEQFF. Written as DNA, the CDR3 is TGCGCCAGCAGTAGTCCGGGACAGGGCTACAATGAGCAGTTCTTC.

The sample holds one count of this clone. This rearrangement joins TRBV5-5 to TRBJ1-2; no reliable D call. In germline, CDR1 is SGHKS, CDR2 YYEKEE (reference sequence). V was cut by 0 bases and J by 7 bases, with 4 bases left in between. This CDR3 has 11 amino acids. CDR3 sequence (DNA): TGTGCCAGCAGCTTGGAGGTTGGCTACACCTTC. Protein: CASSLEVGYTF.

The rearrangement links TRBV5-4 to TRBJ2-7, with D perhaps matching TRBD2 (7 bases). The ends were cut back, 4 bases at V and 6 bases at J, with 20 bases in the middle. Germline V CDR1 and CDR2: SGHNT, YYREEE (reference sequence). CDR3 length equals 15 residues. The CDR3 sequence: CASSPLGGGPIEQYF. CDR3 DNA sequence: TGTGCCAGCAGCCCCCTAGGGGGGGGCCCAATCGAGCAGTACTTC.

This chain uses TRBV12-5 with TRBJ2-6, with TRBD1 matching 7 bases. The length of the CDR3 is 15 residues. Germline CDR1 is LGHNT and CDR2 is FRNRAP. J gave up 4 bases and V 5 bases, and 5 bases lay outside the gene matches. DNA for the CDR3: TGTGCTAGTGGTCCCACAGGGGCCGGGGCCAACGTCCTGACTTTC. Its protein product is CASGPTGAGANVLTF.

The table lists this clone with a count of one. The gene calls are TRBV6-5 and TRBJ1-2; possible D gene TRBD1, 5 bases. The CDR3 loop spans 12 amino acids. Germline V gene sequence: CDR1 MNHEY, CDR2 SVGAGI. V shed 6 bases and J shed 2 bases, with 7 bases lying between them. The CDR3: CASSAGNYGYTF. For the CDR3, the DNA is TGTGCCAGCAGCGCAGGGAACTATGGCTACACCTTC.

The chain carries TRBV2 and TRBJ2-5; D call uncertain. Germline V gene data show CDR1 as SNHLY and CDR2 as FYNNEI. V dropped 7 bases and J dropped 5 bases, with 8 bases sitting between them. This CDR3 has 11 amino acids. The CDR3 here is CASNSRETQYF. The DNA for the CDR3 is TGTGCCAGCAACAGTCGCGAGACCCAGTACTTC.

The V gene is TRBV7-3, the J gene TRBJ1-1, with D uncertain. V shed 4 bases and J shed 1 base, with 7 bases lying between them. The germline gives CDR1 SGHTA, CDR2 FQGTGA. The CDR3 contains 13 residues. CDR3 DNA: TGTGCCAGCAGCTCAACGGGGAACACTGAAGCTTTCTTT. Encoded protein: CASSSTGNTEAFF.

The chain carries TRBV9 and TRBJ1-6; D might be TRBD1 (6 bases). The CDR3 runs 13 residues. The germline V gene encodes CDR1 SGDLS and CDR2 YYNGEE. Deletions cut 6 bases from V and 8 bases from J, with 12 bases between. The chain's CDR3 is CASNLQGDSPLHF. The CDR3 DNA sequence: TGTGCCAGCAACCTACAGGGCGATTCACCCCTCCACTTT.

The sample holds a few counts of this clone. The chain carries TRBV18 and TRBJ1-2; 7 bases map to TRBD1. CDR3 length: 13 amino acids. The germline V gene encodes CDR1 KGHSH and CDR2 LQKENI. V lost 1 base and J lost 7; bases outside the gene matches: 3. The CDR3 loop reads CASSPQGASGYTF. CDR3 in DNA: TGTGCCAGCTCACCACAGGGGGCTAGTGGCTACACCTTC.

The V and J genes are TRBV5-8 and TRBJ2-7; D remains unclear. The CDR3 runs to 13 residues. CDR1 and CDR2 (germline): SGHTS, YDEGEE. The V end lost 6 bases, the J end lost 6 bases, and 16 bases lay between the germline ends. CDR3 DNA sequence: TGTGCCAGCACCCCTGGACGGATGCTCGAGCAGTACTTC. This encodes CASTPGRMLEQYF.